Shown below are 19 T cell receptor beta chains from a single sample sequenced in a study of blood T cell repertoires in COVID-19. Here immunoSEQ multiplex PCR was the method, and the copy in TCRdb shows in-frame clones only, minus some. The sample shows approximately 230,000 clones, more than 75% of them seen only once. What was sequenced was PBMCs or T cells enriched from blood (not recorded which). The receptors come from a man in his forties or fifties who had recovered from COVID-19.

This chain joins TRBV5-1 and TRBJ2-5, with 9 positions matching TRBD1. Losses at the gene ends were 6 bases for V and 5 bases for J; bases not matched to a gene: 11. The CDR3 has 15 amino acids. The germline gives CDR1 SGHRS, CDR2 YFSETQ. The CDR3 sequence is CASTQQGASRETQYF. The CDR3 DNA reads as TGCGCCAGCACACAACAGGGGGCCAGCCGGGAGACCCAGTACTTC.

The chain has TRBV19 and TRBJ2-7, with 8 positions matching TRBD1. V gave up 4 bases and J gave up 4 bases; unmatched junction bases: 3. The germline CDR1 and CDR2 sequences are LNHDA and SQIVND (reference sequence). CDR3 size: 13 residues. This CDR3 is CASSSGTGYEQYF. The CDR3 DNA reads TGTGCCAGTAGTAGCGGGACAGGATACGAGCAGTACTTC. The full variable domain, its missing parts supplied by reference TRBV19 and TRBJ2-7, is DGGITQSPKYLFRKEGQNVTLSCEQNLNHDAMYWYRQDPGQGLRLIYYSQIVNDFQKGDIAEGYSVSREKKESFPLTVTSAQKNPTAFYLCASSSGTGYEQYFGPGTRLTVT.

The chain carries TRBV7-9 and TRBJ1-6, with D possibly matching TRBD1 (6 bases). The germline V gene has CDR1 SEHNR and CDR2 FQNEAQ (reference sequence). CDR3 size: 13 residues. V lost 1 base to trimming and J lost 16 bases, with 14 bases between them. The chain's CDR3 is CASSLGTDEDLHF. The CDR3 bases are TGTGCCAGCAGCTTAGGGACAGATGAAGATCTCCACTTT.

The chain employs TRBV19 and TRBJ2-7, with D possibly being TRBD2 (5 bases). Germline CDR1 is LNHDA and CDR2 is SQIVND (reference sequence). The V gene lost 7 bases and the J gene lost 2 bases, with 12 bases spanning the gap. The CDR3 is 13 residues long. The CDR3 reads CASKDWITYEQYF. CDR3 in DNA: TGTGCCAGTAAGGACTGGATAACCTACGAGCAGTACTTC.

The V gene is TRBV4-3, the J gene TRBJ2-2; D uncertain. The CDR3 is made up of 15 amino acids. Germline CDR1 and CDR2: LGHNA and YSLEER. V was clipped by 0 bases and J by 3 bases, with 8 bases between them. In DNA, the CDR3 is TGCGCCAGCAGCCAAGAAAACTTATACACCGGGGAGCTGTTTTTT. It encodes CASSQENLYTGELFF.

This clone was counted a single time. The J gene is TRBJ2-3, the V gene TRBV5-5; 13 bases are shared with TRBD2. The CDR3 has 16 amino acids. J lost 4 bases, V lost 2 bases, and 4 bases had no gene match. Per germline, CDR1 SGHKS and CDR2 YYEKEE (reference sequence). CDR3 residues: CASSFGTSGNSDTQYF. CDR3 coding DNA: TGTGCCAGCAGCTTCGGGACTAGCGGGAATTCAGATACGCAGTATTTT.

This chain joins TRBV7-8 and TRBJ1-3; TRBD1 matches at 7 bases. This CDR3 comprises 16 residues. Per the germline V gene, CDR1 is SGHVS and CDR2 is FQNEAQ. V lost 0 bases to trimming and J lost 1 base; unmatched junction nucleotides: 3. CDR3 DNA sequence: TGTGCCAGCAGCTTAGCAGGGGGCAGATCTGGAAACACCATATATTTT. Its protein is CASSLAGGRSGNTIYF.

The gene calls are TRBV27 and TRBJ1-5; no clear D. Germline V CDR1 and CDR2: MNHEY, SMNVEV (reference sequence). This CDR3 spans 15 amino acids. With 4 bases removed from V and 4 bases from J, the gap between germline ends came to 14 bases. As DNA, the CDR3 is TGTGCCAGCAGTTCCCTACCCGGTACGAATCAGCCCCAGCATTTT. This sequence encodes CASSSLPGTNQPQHF.

V and J are TRBV3-1 (or the pseudogene TRBV3-2) and TRBJ1-4, with 8 bases aligning to TRBD1. This CDR3 contains 16 residues. With V trimmed by 2 bases and J by 5 bases, 7 bases remained unmatched. Germline values: CDR1 LGHDT, CDR2 YNNKEL (reference sequence). DNA of the CDR3: TGTGCCAGCAGCCAATTTTTGGGACAGGTCAATGAAAAACTGTTTTTT. It yields the protein CASSQFLGQVNEKLFF.

The gene calls are TRBV5-4 and TRBJ2-7; D is possibly TRBD2 (6 bases). The CDR3 extends over 13 amino acids. V lost 3 bases to trimming and J lost 5 bases, with 12 bases between them. Germline lookup yields CDR1 SGHNT and CDR2 YYREEE (reference sequence). CDR3 amino acids: CASSSLGTHEQYF. The CDR3 DNA reads as TGTGCCAGCAGCTCTTTAGGGACTCACGAGCAGTACTTC.

This rearrangement joins TRBV3-1 (or the pseudogene TRBV3-2) to TRBJ2-1, with 9 bases matching TRBD2. Germline V lookup: CDR1 LGHDT, CDR2 YNNKEL (reference sequence). This CDR3 spans 15 amino acids. V was clipped by 5 bases and J by 6 bases; unmatched bases: 8. The CDR3 here is CASSGLGLAANEQFF. The DNA of the CDR3 is TGTGCCAGCAGCGGGTTGGGACTAGCCGCCAATGAGCAGTTCTTC.

This rearrangement joins TRBV30 to TRBJ1-3; TRBD1 matches at 9 bases. V trimming: 2 bases; J trimming: 0 bases; junction bases outside the gene matches: 2. The germline V gene has CDR1 GTSNPN and CDR2 SVGIG (reference sequence). The CDR3 is 15 residues long. CDR3 sequence (DNA): TGTGCCTGGAGTCGGGACAGGGACTCTGGAAACACCATATATTTT. Encoded protein: CAWSRDRDSGNTIYF. Based on the CDR3 plus reference TRBV30 and TRBJ1-3, the full variable domain is SQTIHQWPATLVQPVGSPLSLECTVEGTSNPNLYWYRQAAGRGLQLLFYSVGIGQISSEVPQNLSASRPQDRQFILSSKKLLLSDSGFYLCAWSRDRDSGNTIYFGEGSWLTVV.

The J gene is TRBJ1-6, the V gene TRBV5-6; TRBD1 matches at 11 bases. The CDR3 covers 19 residues. V lost 7 bases and J lost 0; bases outside the gene matches: 12. Germline V gene data show CDR1 as SGHDT and CDR2 as YYEEEE. CDR3 in DNA: TGTGCCAGCTCGAACTTTGGACAGGGGGCGAGCTCCTATAATTCACCCCTCCACTTT. It yields the protein CASSNFGQGASSYNSPLHF.

The chain couples TRBV10-3 to TRBJ2-5; 15 bases fit TRBD2. The germline CDR1 and CDR2 sequences are ENHRY and SYGVKD. With 3 bases clipped from V and 4 bases from J, the junction kept 3 bases outside the gene matches. This CDR3 has 16 amino acids. CDR3 sequence (DNA): TGTGCCATCAGTGAAGGACTAGCGGGAGGGTCAGAGACCCAGTACTTC. Its protein product is CAISEGLAGGSETQYF.

The chain combines TRBV5-4 with TRBJ1-2; D perhaps matches TRBD1 (5 bases). Germline V gene lookup returns CDR1 SGHNT and CDR2 YYREEE (reference sequence). With 3 bases removed from V and 3 bases from J, the gap between germline ends came to 9 bases. The CDR3 spans 13 residues. The CDR3 spells CASSYDSDYGYTF. The CDR3 DNA follows: TGTGCCAGCAGCTATGACAGCGACTATGGCTACACCTTC.

This clone was seen a single time. The rearrangement uses TRBV2 and TRBJ2-2; D might be TRBD1 (7 bases). V was pared by 4 bases and J by 6 bases, with 18 bases between. The CDR3 is 16 residues long. Looked up from germline, CDR1 is SNHLY and CDR2 is FYNNEI. CDR3 sequence reads: CASSVEGARDAGELFF. The CDR3 DNA reads as TGTGCCAGCAGTGTTGAGGGGGCGCGGGACGCCGGGGAGCTGTTTTTT.

V gene TRBV4-1 combines with J gene TRBJ2-3; D may be TRBD2 (5 bases). The CDR3 consists of 15 residues. CDR1 MGHRA and CDR2 YSYEKL come from the germline V gene. V dropped 1 base and J dropped 10 bases, with 18 bases sitting between them. The CDR3 region has the DNA TGCGCCAGCAGCCAAGCGGTGGACTGGGGTTCGTCGCAGTATTTT. Its protein is CASSQAVDWGSSQYF.

This rearrangement joins TRBV20-1 to TRBJ2-7; D is possibly TRBD1 (6 bases). V lost 3 bases to trimming and J lost 4 bases, with 13 bases between them. CDR3 length equals 13 residues. Germline CDR1 and CDR2: DFQATT and SNEGSKA (reference sequence). CDR3 nucleotides: TGCAGTGCTAGTAGGCAGGGGTTTTACGAGCAGTACTTC. Translation: CSASRQGFYEQYF.

The genes are TRBV30 and TRBJ2-7; D might be TRBD2 (5 bases). This CDR3 has 14 residues. Germline V gene lookup returns CDR1 GTSNPN and CDR2 SVGIG (reference sequence). V lost 8 bases, J lost 5 bases, and 22 bases lay in between. This CDR3 is CALLTDSFGNEQYF. CDR3 nucleotide sequence: TGTGCCCTTCTTACGGACTCCTTCGGGAACGAGCAGTACTTC.